What follows are 2 T cell receptor beta chains derived from one specimen sequenced in a study of cytomegalovirus exposure and HLA in healthy donors. PCR involved 60 Vbeta and 13 Jbeta primers. The protocol was immunoSEQ multiplex PCR, while the TCRdb copy is restricted to in-frame clones and leaves out a portion. The table includes about 140,000 clones, about 80% detected once. Sequencing was carried out using PBMCs. All receptors come from a male donor in good health and CMV-seronegative.

The chain employs TRBV6-5 and TRBJ1-6; TRBD1 might be the D (5 bases). V lost 8 bases and J 10 bases, leaving 12 bases between the germline ends. Germline CDR1 reads MNHEY; CDR2 reads SVGAGI. The CDR3 spans 12 residues. The CDR3 bases are TGTGCCAGCTCAAGGGGAAACTCACCCCTCCACTTT. Translating gives CASSRGNSPLHF.

The rearrangement uses TRBV19 and TRBJ1-5; D is unclear. The CDR3 is 15 amino acids. Germline V lookup: CDR1 LNHDA, CDR2 SQIVND (reference sequence). V shed 3 bases and J shed 5 bases, with 14 bases lying between them. CDR3 coding DNA: TGTGCCAGTAGTATGCGGCGCCGCTACGATCAGCCCCAGCATTTT. This encodes CASSMRRRYDQPQHF.